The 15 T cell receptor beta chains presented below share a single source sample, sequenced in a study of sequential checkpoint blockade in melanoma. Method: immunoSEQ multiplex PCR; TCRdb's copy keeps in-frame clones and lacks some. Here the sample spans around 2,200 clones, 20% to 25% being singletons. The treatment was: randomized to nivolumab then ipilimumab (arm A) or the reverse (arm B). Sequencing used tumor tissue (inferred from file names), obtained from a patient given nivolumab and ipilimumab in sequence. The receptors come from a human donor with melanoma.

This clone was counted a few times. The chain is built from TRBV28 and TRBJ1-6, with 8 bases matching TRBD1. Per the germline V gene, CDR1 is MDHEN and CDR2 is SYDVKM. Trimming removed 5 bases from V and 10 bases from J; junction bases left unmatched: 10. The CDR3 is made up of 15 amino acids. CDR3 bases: TGTGCCAGCAGTGGCTTAGGACAGGGACGATCACCCCTCCACTTT. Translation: CASSGLGQGRSPLHF.

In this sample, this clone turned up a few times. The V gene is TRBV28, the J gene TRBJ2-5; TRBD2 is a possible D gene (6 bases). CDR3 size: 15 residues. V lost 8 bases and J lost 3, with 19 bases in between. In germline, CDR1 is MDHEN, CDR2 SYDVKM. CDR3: CASSVSRRAKETQYF. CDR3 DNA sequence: TGTGCCAGCTCGGTTAGCCGGAGGGCCAAAGAGACCCAGTACTTC.

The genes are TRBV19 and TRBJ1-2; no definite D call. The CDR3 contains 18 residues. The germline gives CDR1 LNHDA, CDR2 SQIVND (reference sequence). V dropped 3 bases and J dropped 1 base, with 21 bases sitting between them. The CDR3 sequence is CASSISGSKSAFNYGYTF. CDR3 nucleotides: TGTGCCAGTAGTATTTCCGGTTCGAAGTCGGCGTTTAACTATGGCTACACCTTC.

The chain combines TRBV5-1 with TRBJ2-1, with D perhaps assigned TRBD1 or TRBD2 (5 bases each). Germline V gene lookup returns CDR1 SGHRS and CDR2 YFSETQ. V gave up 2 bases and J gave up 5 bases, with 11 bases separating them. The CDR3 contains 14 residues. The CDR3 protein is CASSLGDENNEQFF. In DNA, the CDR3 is TGCGCCAGCAGCTTAGGGGACGAAAACAATGAGCAGTTCTTC. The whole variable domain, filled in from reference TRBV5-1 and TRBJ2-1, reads KAGVTQTPRYLIKTRGQQVTLSCSPISGHRSVSWYQQTPGQGLQFLFEYFSETQRNKGNFPGRFSGRQFSNSRSEMNVSTLELGDSALYLCASSLGDENNEQFFGPGTRLTVL.

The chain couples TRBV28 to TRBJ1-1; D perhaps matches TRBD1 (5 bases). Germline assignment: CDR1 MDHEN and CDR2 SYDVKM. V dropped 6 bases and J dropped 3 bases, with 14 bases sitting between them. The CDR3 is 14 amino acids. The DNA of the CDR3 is TGTGCCAGCAGCCTCCCGGGGCAGTACACTGAAGCTTTCTTT. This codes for CASSLPGQYTEAFF.

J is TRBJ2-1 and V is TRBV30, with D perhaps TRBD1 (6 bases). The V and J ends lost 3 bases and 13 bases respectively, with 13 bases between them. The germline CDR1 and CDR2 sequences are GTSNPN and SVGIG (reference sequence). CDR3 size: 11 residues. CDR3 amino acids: CAWSDGQPQFF. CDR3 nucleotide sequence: TGTGCCTGGAGCGACGGACAGCCCCAGTTCTTC.

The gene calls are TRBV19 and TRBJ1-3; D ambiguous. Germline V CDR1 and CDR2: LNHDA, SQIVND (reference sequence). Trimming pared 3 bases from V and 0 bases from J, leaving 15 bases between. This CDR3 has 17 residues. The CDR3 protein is CASSIGLGRFSGNTIYF. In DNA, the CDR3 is TGTGCCAGTAGTATCGGACTTGGACGGTTCTCTGGAAACACCATATATTTT.

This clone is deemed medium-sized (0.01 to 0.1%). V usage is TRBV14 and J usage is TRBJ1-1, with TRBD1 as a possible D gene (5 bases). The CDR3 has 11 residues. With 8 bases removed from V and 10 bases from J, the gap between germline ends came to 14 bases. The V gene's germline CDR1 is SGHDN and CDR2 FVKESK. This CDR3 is CASSDSGSAFF. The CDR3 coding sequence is TGTGCCAGCTCAGACAGCGGGTCAGCTTTCTTT.

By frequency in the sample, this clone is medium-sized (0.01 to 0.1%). The CDR3 DNA follows: TGTGCCAGCAGCTTAGGCCGGGACAGCGGAATGGGGAACACTGAAGCTTTCTTT. Its translation: CASSLGRDSGMGNTEAFF. The rearrangement uses TRBV11-3 and TRBJ1-1, with 7 bases fitting TRBD1. V trimming: 1 base; J trimming: 1 base; junction bases outside the gene matches: 12. Germline V gene sequence: CDR1 SGHNT, CDR2 YENEEA. CDR3 length: 18 amino acids. Based on the CDR3 plus reference TRBV11-3 and TRBJ1-1, the full variable domain is EAGVVQSPRYKIIEKKQPVAFWCNPISGHNTLYWYLQNLGQGPELLIRYENEEAVDDSQLPKDRFSAERLKGVDSTLKIQPAELGDSAVYLCASSLGRDSGMGNTEAFFGQGTRLTVV.

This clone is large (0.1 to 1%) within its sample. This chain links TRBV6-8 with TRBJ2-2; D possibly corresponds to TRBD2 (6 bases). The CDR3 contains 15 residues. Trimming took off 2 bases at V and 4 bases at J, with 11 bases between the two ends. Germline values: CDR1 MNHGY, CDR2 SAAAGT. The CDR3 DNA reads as TGTGCCAGCAGTTACGGTGGAGGGGCCACCGGGGAGCTGTTTTTT. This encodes CASSYGGGATGELFF.

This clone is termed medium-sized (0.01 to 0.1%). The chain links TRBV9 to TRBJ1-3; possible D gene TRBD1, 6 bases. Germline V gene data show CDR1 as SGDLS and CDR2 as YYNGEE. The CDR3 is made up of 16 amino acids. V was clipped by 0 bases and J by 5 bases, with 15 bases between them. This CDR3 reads CASSVATGGLRNTIYF. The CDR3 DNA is TGTGCCAGCAGCGTAGCTACGGGGGGCCTCAGAAACACCATATATTTT.

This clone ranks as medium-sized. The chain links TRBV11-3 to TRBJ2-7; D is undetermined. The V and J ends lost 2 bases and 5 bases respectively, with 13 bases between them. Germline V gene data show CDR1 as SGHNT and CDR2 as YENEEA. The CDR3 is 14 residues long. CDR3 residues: CASSLTSFRHEQYF. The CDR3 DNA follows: TGTGCCAGCAGCTTAACCAGTTTCCGCCACGAGCAGTACTTC.

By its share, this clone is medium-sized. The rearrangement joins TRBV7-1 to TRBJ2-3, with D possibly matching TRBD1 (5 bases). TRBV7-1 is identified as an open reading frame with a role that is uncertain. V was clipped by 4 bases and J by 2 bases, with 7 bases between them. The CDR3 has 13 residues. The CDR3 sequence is CASSLGATDTQYF. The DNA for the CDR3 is TGTGCCAGCAGCTTAGGGGCCACAGATACGCAGTATTTT.

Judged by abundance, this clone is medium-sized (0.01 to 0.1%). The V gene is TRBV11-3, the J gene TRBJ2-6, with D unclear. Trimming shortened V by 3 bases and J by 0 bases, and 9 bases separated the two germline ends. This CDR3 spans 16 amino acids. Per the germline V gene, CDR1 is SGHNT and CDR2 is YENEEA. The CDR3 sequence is CASSLSQFSGANVLTF. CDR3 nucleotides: TGTGCCAGCAGCTTGAGCCAATTCTCTGGGGCCAACGTCCTGACTTTC.

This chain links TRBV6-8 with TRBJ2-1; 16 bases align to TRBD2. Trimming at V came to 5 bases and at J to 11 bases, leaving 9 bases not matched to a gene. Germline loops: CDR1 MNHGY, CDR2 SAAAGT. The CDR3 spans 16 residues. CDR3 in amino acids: CASSMGLAGGQFQQFF. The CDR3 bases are TGTGCCAGCAGTATGGGACTAGCGGGGGGGCAATTTCAGCAGTTCTTC.